This T cell receptor (beta chain) appears in the sequencing data of a study of patients and donors after allogeneic stem cell transplantation. MiXCR, applied by TCRdb to the RT-PCR reads, yields one record per CDR3 protein. The sample carries more than 850,000 distinct CDR3 sequences, 15% to 20% recorded once. CDR3 length: 17 amino acids. Germline CDR1 LGHNA, CDR2 YSLEER. V shed 0 bases, J shed 7 bases, and the junction held 13 bases outside the gene matches. The receptor comes from a human donor who was either an allogeneic HSCT recipient or a stem cell or donor lymphocyte infusion donor (not recorded which). It is not recorded whose cells these are; they may come from a transplant donor. The sample consisted of blood, either unsorted or a sorted T cell fraction (not recorded which). V gene TRBV4-3 combines with J gene TRBJ1-1; 8 bases align to TRBD1. The CDR3 spells CASSQDPYGQGSHEAFF. The DNA of the CDR3 is TGCGCCAGCAGCCAAGATCCGTACGGACAGGGTTCCCATGAAGCTTTCTTT.